Listed here is a single TCR beta chain. Its antigen remains unknown. Using immunoSEQ multiplex PCR, the repertoire was profiled, and TCRdb retains in-frame clones only, with some absent. The data contain more than 120,000 clones, around 90% of them singletons. These data originate in a study of T cell responses to AZD1222 COVID-19 vaccine. Deletions cut 6 bases from V and 4 bases from J, with 15 bases between. Germline V gene sequence: CDR1 MNHEY, CDR2 SVGAGI. The CDR3 loop spans 14 amino acids. Study findings and constraints: Baseline testing showed seropositivity in only six or seven AZD1222 recipients. After the peak T cell response, and only then, were repertoires sampled. At 160-218 and 743-854, vaccine-associated CD4 TCRs were dominant, and they spanned spike. The donors showed a predominance of white British ancestry and of females, with possible underestimation of clonal diversity.

Sequencing was performed on peripheral blood, taken 28 days after the second AZD1222 dose. The TCR originated in an adult who received the AZD1222 COVID-19 vaccine. The V and J genes are TRBV6-5 and TRBJ1-2; D perhaps matches TRBD1 (5 bases). CDR3 sequence: CASSPEAGRYGYTF. Here the CDR3 DNA reads TGTGCCAGCAGCCCGGAGGCAGGGCGCTATGGCTACACCTTC.